In its sample, the clone carrying this TCR beta chain was seen a few times. As yet, its antigen is unknown. This sample was included in a study of T-cell reconstitution after alpha-beta-depleted transplantation in children. Notes on the study in general: Reportedly, roughly two months post-transplant, alpha-beta T cells arose from several hundred expanded graft clones.

Library preparation (for TCRbeta) was performed with unique molecular identifiers. TCRdb independently ran MiXCR on the PCR reads; one entry per CDR3 protein. Of about 540,000 distinct CDR3 sequences detected, 20% to 30% appear once; the ten largest clones hold around a third. Germline CDR1 ENHRY, CDR2 SYGVKD. This CDR3 has 16 amino acids. V was pared by 2 bases and J by 2 bases, with 7 bases of the junction left unmatched. This sequence was found in a boy younger than two with Wiskott-Aldrich syndrome, due to receive a stem cell transplant. The chain carries TRBV10-3 and TRBJ2-3; the match to TRBD2 covers 7 bases. The specimen comprised PBMCs, sampled before TCRalphabeta/CD19-depleted stem cell transplant. The DNA for the CDR3 is TGTGCCATCAGTGAGGCCAAGCGGGGTCCCACAGATACGCAGTATTTT. This codes for CAISEAKRGPTDTQYF.